This T cell receptor (beta chain) was identified during a study of beta chain features in type 1 diabetes. General study points: VDJ junctions from type 1 diabetes patients carried fewer insertions and larger deletions. Any PCR bias toward short templates would affect both groups alike.

What was sequenced were expressed TCRB transcripts, since all of the isolated RNA had been reverse transcribed. Assay: immunoSEQ multiplex PCR; the TCRdb copy retains only in-frame clones and omits some. The table lists about 140,000 clones, less than 8.5% of them singletons. Concerning this clone itself: Antigen: not known.

V lost 6 bases, J lost 5 bases, and 11 bases lay in between. Germline CDR1 is SQVTM and CDR2 is ANQGSEA. The CDR3 runs 12 residues. The source is a woman aged 30 to 39 in good health. The chain has TRBV29-1 and TRBJ2-1, with D tentatively TRBD2 (5 bases). The specimen sequenced was central memory CD4+ T cells from blood. In DNA form, the CDR3 reads TGCAGCGTACGGACTTCTCACAATGAGCAGTTCTTC. This translates into CSVRTSHNEQFF.